This TCR beta chain was captured by sequencing in a study of T-cell memory formation after mild COVID-19. About the research overall: Largely, the TCR clusters proved donor specific. The study's findings and limits: CD4/CD8 balance characterized clones contracting day 15 to 85, and CD4+ skew characterized later expanders. SARS-CoV-2 specificity was not confirmed for second-wave clones peaking on day 37.

5'RACE primed at constant segments yielded TCR alpha and TCR beta cDNA libraries bearing sample barcodes and UMIs. Via MiXCR, TCRdb re-called the 5' RACE reads, giving one row per CDR3 protein. The sample includes roughly 190,000 distinct CDR3 sequences, about 18% of them seen just once. This clonotype was picked up many times. No antigen is known for it. V lost 5 bases and J lost 6; bases outside the gene matches: 4. The CDR3 extends over 13 amino acids. Source material: PBMCs or a T cell subset sorted from them (not recorded which). The V call is TRBV12-3 or TRBV12-4, the J call TRBJ1-2, with 9 bases identical to TRBD1. The sequence came from an adult woman who had mild COVID-19 (a few samples of this study predate the infection). Cell type and time point are not known. CDR3 amino acids: CASSLGTGNGYTF. CDR3 coding DNA: TGTGCCAGCAGTCTCGGGACAGGGAATGGCTACACCTTC.